A selection of T cell receptor beta chains follows, all from one sample in a study of OX40 agonist ivuxolimab in advanced cancers. TCRdb's copy holds only in-frame clones and misses some; the assay was immunoSEQ multiplex PCR. The sample consists of roughly 76,000 clones, 75% to 85% of them appearing once. The sample here was CD4+ or CD8+ T cells sorted from blood, taken in a trial of the OX40 agonist ivuxolimab. The receptors originated from an adult with an advanced solid tumor such as melanoma, head and neck, liver or kidney cancer. The CDR3 runs from the conserved cysteine through the conserved F or W. A D gene is named only where the DNA matches it firmly. Clone sizes are given selectively: once, few, many, or a class where the clone is expanded.

cdr3_length,v_call,clone_size,d_call,j_call,cdr3_nt,cdr3_aa
15,TRBV5-1,.,.,TRBJ2-5,TGCGCCAGCAGCTTGTCGGGCGTTAACCAAGAGACCCAGTACTTC,CASSLSGVNQETQYF
14,TRBV6-6,.,.,TRBJ1-2,TGTGCCAGCAGTTACCGGACCAAGGACTATGGCTACACCTTC,CASSYRTKDYGYTF
13,TRBV11-2,.,.,TRBJ2-1,TGTGCCAGCAGCCTAGAACTAAGCAATGAGCAGTTCTTC,CASSLELSNEQFF
14,TRBV19,few,TRBD2,TRBJ2-5,TGTGCCAGTAGTATTCACGGGGGGGGAGAGACCCAGTACTTC,CASSIHGGGETQYF
16,TRBV7-6,.,.,TRBJ2-3,TGTGCCAGCAGCTCCGGCCGGTGGCCTAGCACAGATACGCAGTATTTT,CASSSGRWPSTDTQYF
13,TRBV6-5,.,.,TRBJ1-2,TGTGCCAGCAGTGAATTGGCAGTAACGGGCTACACCTTC,CASSELAVTGYTF
16,TRBV14,.,.,TRBJ1-6,TGTGCCAGCAGCCAAGGATGGAGACAATGGAATTCACCCCTCCACTTT,CASSQGWRQWNSPLHF
16,TRBV5-1,.,.,TRBJ2-2,TGCGCCAGCAGCGGATCAGGAGCTCCGAACACCGGGGAGCTGTTTTTT,CASSGSGAPNTGELFF
16,TRBV6-6,.,TRBD1,TRBJ1-2,TGTGCCAGCCAGCGGGACAGGGAAGTAGGTCTCTATGGCTACACCTTC,CASQRDREVGLYGYTF
14,TRBV6-5,.,TRBD1,TRBJ2-1,TGTGCCAGCAGGGGGGACAGGGCGTACAATGAGCAGTTCTTC,CASRGDRAYNEQFF
13,TRBV14,medium-sized,TRBD1,TRBJ1-1,TGTGCCAGCAGCCCCCGGACAGGGGGACAAGCTTTCTTT,CASSPRTGGQAFF
13,TRBV15,.,.,TRBJ1-1,TGTGCCACCAGCAGAGATCTGAACACTGAAGCTTTCTTT,CATSRDLNTEAFF
15,TRBV7-2,.,.,TRBJ2-7,TGTGCCAGCAGCTTAGCTCTGGGGGGGCAGTACGAGCAGTACTTC,CASSLALGGQYEQYF
15,TRBV6-1,.,.,TRBJ2-7,TGTGCCAGCAGTGAATCCCAGGCTAGCTCCTACGAGCAGTACTTC,CASSESQASSYEQYF
17,TRBV7-2,few,.,TRBJ2-7,TGTGCCAGCAGCTTACGCAGGGTGGGGGATGAGGAGGGCGAGCAGTACTTC,CASSLRRVGDEEGEQYF
14,TRBV2,.,.,TRBJ1-4,TGTGCCAGCAGGAAGGGGTCGGTTGGTGAAAAACTGTTTTTT,CASRKGSVGEKLFF
15,TRBV7-2,.,.,TRBJ2-1,TGTGCCAGCAGCTCCCCGGACAGAATTGACAATGAGCAGTTCTTC,CASSSPDRIDNEQFF
13,TRBV18,.,TRBD2,TRBJ2-7,TGTGCCAGCTCTGGGGGGGATTACGTCGAGCAGTACTTC,CASSGGDYVEQYF
22,TRBV12-5,few,.,TRBJ2-1,TGTGCTAGTGGTTTGGTACGAGATGTGGGAGGTCCCCCCTTTAGCTCCTACAATGAGCAGTTCTTC,CASGLVRDVGGPPFSSYNEQFF
13,TRBV27,.,.,TRBJ1-6,TGTGCCAGCGTTGGACAGAACAATTCACCCCTCCACTTT,CASVGQNNSPLHF
13,TRBV12-5,.,.,TRBJ2-5,TGTGCTAGTGCCCTGGGGACTCAAGAGACCCAGTACTTC,CASALGTQETQYF
15,TRBV10-3,.,.,TRBJ1-5,TGTGCCATCAGTGAGTCGGCAGAGAGCAATCAGCCCCAGCATTTT,CAISESAESNQPQHF
15,TRBV5-5,.,TRBD1,TRBJ1-6,TGTGCCAGCAGCTTGGAACAGGGGGCTAATTCACCCCTCCACTTT,CASSLEQGANSPLHF
19,TRBV4-3,.,TRBD1,TRBJ1-5,TGCGCCAGCAGCCAAGATCTTTATGGGGCAGGGGGCCTGAATCAGCCCCAGCATTTT,CASSQDLYGAGGLNQPQHF
13,TRBV11-3,.,.,TRBJ2-3,TGTGCCAGCAGCCCACTAGAGACAGATACGCAGTATTTT,CASSPLETDTQYF
15,TRBV11-1,.,TRBD2,TRBJ2-7,TGTGCCAGCAGCTGGACTAGCGGGGGATCCTACGAGCAGTACTTC,CASSWTSGGSYEQYF
14,TRBV27,.,.,TRBJ2-6,TGTGCCAGCAGTTTATTTCCTGGGGCCAACGTCCTGACTTTC,CASSLFPGANVLTF
16,TRBV9,once,.,TRBJ2-2,TGTGCCAGCAGCTCCCTACCGAACAGTCGTGCCGGGGAGCTGTTTTTT,CASSSLPNSRAGELFF